Shown below are 15 T cell receptor beta chains from a single sample sequenced in a study of CD8+ T cells in alopecia areata (dated by TCRdb to the late 2010s). To prepare the library, the immunoSEQ multiplex PCR assay was applied. To provide template for TCR sequencing, every sample had RNA extracted and reverse transcribed into cDNA. The immuneACCESS repertoire file appears here via TCRdb, limited to in-frame rearrangements. These files lack a portion of the clones; in checked studies, under half of the deficit traces to unresolved V genes, and the cause of the others is not known. The sample records around 210,000 clones, roughly 50% of which are singletons. 4.5% to 6% of the sample goes to the ten largest clones. The sequencing sample was made of CD8+ T cells sorted from blood. These receptors all stem from a human donor in good health.

This clone appeared a few times. V gene TRBV6-5 combines with J gene TRBJ1-2; D is ambiguous. CDR1 and CDR2 from the germline V gene are MNHEY and SVGAGI. The length of the CDR3 is 11 residues. The ends were cut back, 6 bases at V and 8 bases at J, with 10 bases in the middle. The CDR3 is CASRSLGGYTF. For the CDR3, the DNA is TGTGCCAGCAGAAGCCTGGGAGGCTACACCTTC.

The V call is TRBV4-1, the J call TRBJ1-5, with D uncertain. This CDR3 region has 15 residues. Germline lookup yields CDR1 MGHRA and CDR2 YSYEKL. The ends were cut back, 0 bases at V and 5 bases at J, with 11 bases in the middle. The CDR3 sequence is CASSQDSAGYQPQHF. As DNA, the CDR3 is TGCGCCAGCAGCCAAGATAGTGCAGGATATCAGCCCCAGCATTTT.

The genes are TRBV29-1 and TRBJ1-2, with TRBD1 identical over 12 bases. Looked up from germline, CDR1 is SQVTM and CDR2 is ANQGSEA. With 4 bases clipped from V and 7 bases from J, the junction kept 10 bases outside the gene matches. The CDR3 runs to 15 residues. Here the CDR3 reads CSVGLVGQGAPGYTF. DNA for the CDR3: TGCAGCGTTGGATTAGTGGGACAGGGGGCCCCTGGCTACACCTTC.

The chain carries TRBV19 and TRBJ2-2; TRBD1 or TRBD2 may be the D gene (5 bases each). This CDR3 spans 18 amino acids. The ends were cut back, 3 bases at V and 1 base at J, with 18 bases in the middle. The V gene's germline CDR1 is LNHDA and CDR2 SQIVND (reference sequence). Here the CDR3 DNA reads TGTGCCAGTAGTATCTGGGCGATGGGGGATATGAACACCGGGGAGCTGTTTTTT. Residues: CASSIWAMGDMNTGELFF. The complete variable domain, with remaining parts taken from reference TRBV19 and TRBJ2-2, reads DGGITQSPKYLFRKEGQNVTLSCEQNLNHDAMYWYRQDPGQGLRLIYYSQIVNDFQKGDIAEGYSVSREKKESFPLTVTSAQKNPTAFYLCASSIWAMGDMNTGELFFGEGSRLTVL.

The V and J genes are TRBV4-1 and TRBJ2-7, with D uncertain. CDR3 length equals 14 residues. CDR1 is MGHRA and CDR2 is YSYEKL in the germline V gene. Trimming left V 0 bases short and J 3 bases short, with 9 bases between. The CDR3 region is CASSQDDPGYEQYF. The CDR3, as DNA: TGCGCCAGCAGCCAAGATGATCCAGGCTACGAGCAGTACTTC.

The rearrangement links TRBV27 to TRBJ2-7; 8 nucleotides agree with TRBD2. The ends lost 1 base at V and 5 bases at J; junction bases unmatched: 7. Germline CDR1 reads MNHEY; CDR2 reads SMNVEV (reference sequence). This CDR3 is built from 15 residues. CDR3 nucleotide sequence: TGTGCCAGCAGTTTATTCCCGGGGGGGCCCGACGAGCAGTACTTC. It is translated as CASSLFPGGPDEQYF.

This clone was picked up a small number of times. This sequence joins TRBV30 and TRBJ1-6; possibly TRBD1 for D (5 bases). The CDR3 runs to 14 residues. Germline lookup yields CDR1 GTSNPN and CDR2 SVGIG (reference sequence). V lost 4 bases to trimming and J lost 5 bases, with 12 bases between them. CDR3 DNA sequence: TGTGCCTGGACGACAGTGGGGCATAATTCACCCCTCCACTTT. This encodes CAWTTVGHNSPLHF.

The chain carries TRBV29-1 and TRBJ2-5, with D hard to call. Trimming removed 1 base at V and 5 bases at J, with 14 bases between. CDR1 and CDR2 (germline): SQVTM, ANQGSEA. The CDR3 has 14 residues. CDR3 amino acids: CSVEGRDSLETQYF. As DNA, the CDR3 is TGCAGCGTTGAAGGGCGAGATAGCTTGGAGACCCAGTACTTC.

This sequence joins TRBV30 and TRBJ2-1, with TRBD1 matching 7 bases. In germline, CDR1 is GTSNPN, CDR2 SVGIG (reference sequence). The CDR3 covers 14 residues. With V trimmed by 4 bases and J by 5 bases, 8 bases remained unmatched. This CDR3 is CAWMKGASDNEQFF. CDR3 DNA: TGTGCCTGGATGAAGGGGGCGAGCGACAATGAGCAGTTCTTC. The full variable domain, completed using reference TRBV30 and TRBJ2-1, is SQTIHQWPATLVQPVGSPLSLECTVEGTSNPNLYWYRQAAGRGLQLLFYSVGIGQISSEVPQNLSASRPQDRQFILSSKKLLLSDSGFYLCAWMKGASDNEQFFGPGTRLTVL.

CDR3 sequence (DNA): TGCAGCGCCATAGGGCAGACCCTCGAAGGCACTGAAGCTTTCTTT. Its translation: CSAIGQTLEGTEAFF. This chain connects TRBV29-1 to TRBJ1-1; no firm D call. Germline CDR1 SQVTM, CDR2 ANQGSEA. Trimming shortened V by 7 bases and J by 4 bases, and 22 bases separated the two germline ends. The CDR3 extends over 15 amino acids.

The chain couples TRBV15 to TRBJ2-3, with 7 bases fitting TRBD2. J lost 6 bases, V lost 0 bases, and 0 bases had no gene match. This CDR3 contains 13 residues. Germline-derived CDR1 and CDR2 are LNHNV and YYDKDF (reference sequence). CDR3 region: CATSRELADTQYF. Here the CDR3 DNA reads TGTGCCACCAGCAGAGAACTAGCGGATACGCAGTATTTT.

A note on this clone: Relative to the germline gene, one junction end is altered; a read error may explain this. The chain recombines TRBV4-1 with TRBJ1-2, with D perhaps TRBD1 (6 bases). The CDR3 has 12 amino acids. CDR1 is MGHRA and CDR2 is YSYEKL in the germline V gene. The CDR3 loop reads CASTQTGNGYTF. The DNA for the CDR3 is TGCGCCAGCACCCAAACAGGGAATGGCTACACCTTC.

The rearrangement links TRBV5-6 to TRBJ2-1; 8 positions match TRBD2. V was pared by 3 bases and J by 4 bases, with 6 bases of the junction left unmatched. Germline V gene data show CDR1 as SGHDT and CDR2 as YYEEEE. CDR3 length equals 15 residues. The chain's CDR3 is CASSSGGGLYNEQFF. CDR3 coding DNA: TGTGCCAGCAGCTCGGGCGGGGGGCTGTACAATGAGCAGTTCTTC. Complete variable domain (other parts from reference TRBV5-6 and TRBJ2-1): DAGVTQSPTHLIKTRGQQVTLRCSPKSGHDTVSWYQQALGQGPQFIFQYYEEEERQRGNFPDRFSGHQFPNYSSELNVNALLLGDSALYLCASSSGGGLYNEQFFGPGTRLTVL.

This clone was detected once. CDR3 in DNA: TGTGCCTGGAGTATCACCCCAGGGGTTTATGAGCAGTTCTTC. Its protein is CAWSITPGVYEQFF. The V call is TRBV30, the J call TRBJ2-1, with a weak D call TRBD1 (6 bases). The CDR3 extends over 14 amino acids. The V and J ends lost 2 bases and 8 bases respectively, with 16 bases between them. Per the germline V gene, CDR1 is GTSNPN and CDR2 is SVGIG (reference sequence).

The chain recombines TRBV29-1 with TRBJ2-1; 9 bases are shared with TRBD1. CDR1 and CDR2 from the germline V gene are SQVTM and ANQGSEA. There are 12 residues in the CDR3. V lost 7 bases to trimming and J lost 9 bases; unmatched junction nucleotides: 7. The CDR3 sequence: CSAKQGAAEQFF. CDR3 nucleotide sequence: TGCAGCGCCAAACAGGGGGCAGCTGAGCAGTTCTTC.